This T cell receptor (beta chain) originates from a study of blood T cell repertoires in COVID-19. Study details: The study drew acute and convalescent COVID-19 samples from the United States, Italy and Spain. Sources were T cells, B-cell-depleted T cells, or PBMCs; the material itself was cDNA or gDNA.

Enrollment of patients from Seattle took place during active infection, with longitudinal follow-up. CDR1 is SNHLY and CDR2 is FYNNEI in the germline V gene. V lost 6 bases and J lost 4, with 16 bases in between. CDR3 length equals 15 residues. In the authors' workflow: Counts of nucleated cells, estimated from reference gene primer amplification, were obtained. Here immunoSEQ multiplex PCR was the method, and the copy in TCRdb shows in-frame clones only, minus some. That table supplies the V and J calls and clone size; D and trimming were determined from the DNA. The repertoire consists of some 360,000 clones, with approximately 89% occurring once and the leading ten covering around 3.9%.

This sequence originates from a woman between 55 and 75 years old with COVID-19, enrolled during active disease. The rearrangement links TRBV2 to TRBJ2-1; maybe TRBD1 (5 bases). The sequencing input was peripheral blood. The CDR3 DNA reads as TGTGCCAGCAGCCTCAGCAGGGCCCTGTACAATGAGCAGTTCTTC. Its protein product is CASSLSRALYNEQFF.